Presented here are 17 T cell receptor beta chains from one specimen sequenced in a study of blood T cell repertoires in COVID-19. Measured with immunoSEQ multiplex PCR; TCRdb has only the in-frame clones, and not every one. The data show 250,000 to 350,000 clones, around 89% seen once. Input material: PBMCs or T cells enriched from blood (not recorded which). These receptor sequences come from a woman aged 55 to 70 in a cohort exposed to, infected with or recovered from COVID-19 (not recorded which).

The V call is TRBV10-2, the J call TRBJ1-6; 9 bases line up with TRBD1. Germline assignment: CDR1 WSHSY and CDR2 SAAADI. The CDR3 runs to 17 residues. J lost 7 bases, V lost 2 bases, and 9 bases had no gene match. CDR3 coding DNA: TGCGCCAGCAGTGAGACAACAGGGGGCCGTAAGAATTCACCCCTCCACTTT. Its translation is CASSETTGGRKNSPLHF.

The V call is TRBV4-3, the J call TRBJ2-1, with 7 bases matching TRBD2. With V trimmed by 2 bases and J by 0 bases, 4 bases remained unmatched. Germline V CDR1 and CDR2: LGHNA, YSLEER. The CDR3 runs 16 residues. CDR3 nucleotide sequence: TGCGCCAGCAGCCAAAAAGCGGGGAGCTCCTACAATGAGCAGTTCTTC. Its protein is CASSQKAGSSYNEQFF.

This chain links TRBV7-9 with TRBJ1-4, with TRBD1 matching 8 bases. The CDR3 totals 14 residues. Germline-derived CDR1 and CDR2 are SEHNR and FQNEAQ (reference sequence). V was clipped by 6 bases and J by 8 bases; unmatched bases: 8. CDR3 bases: TGTGCCAGCAGTCCTGACAGGGGTGCGGAAAAACTGTTTTTT. Encoded protein: CASSPDRGAEKLFF.

This rearrangement joins TRBV3-1 (or the pseudogene TRBV3-2) to TRBJ2-1, with TRBD2 matching over 9 bases. The CDR3 covers 15 residues. V shed 4 bases, J shed 6 bases, and the junction held 7 bases outside the gene matches. Germline CDR1 and CDR2: LGHDT and YNNKEL (reference sequence). CDR3 sequence (DNA): TGTGCCAGCAGCCTTGGTAGCGGGAGTCGCAATGAGCAGTTCTTC. This translates into CASSLGSGSRNEQFF.

The gene calls are TRBV10-3 and TRBJ2-3; TRBD2 is a possible D gene (5 bases). The CDR3 consists of 16 residues. Between the trimmed V and J ends, which lost 0 bases and 2 bases, there was a span of 12 bases. Germline-derived CDR1 and CDR2 are ENHRY and SYGVKD. CDR3 coding DNA: TGTGCCATCAGTGAGTCGGGGAGCGGCTTCACAGATACGCAGTATTTT. It is translated as CAISESGSGFTDTQYF.

This rearrangement joins TRBV2 to TRBJ2-3; D is possibly TRBD2 (5 bases). V was cut by 7 bases and J by 0 bases, with 11 bases left in between. The germline V gene encodes CDR1 SNHLY and CDR2 FYNNEI. The CDR3 runs to 14 residues. The CDR3 nucleotides are TGTGCCAGCAAGATCAGGACTAGCACAGATACGCAGTATTTT. This sequence encodes CASKIRTSTDTQYF.

This clone was counted a few times. This chain connects TRBV11-2 to TRBJ2-3; TRBD1 matches 10 bases. The CDR3 consists of 17 residues. Germline CDR1 reads SGHAT; CDR2 reads FQNNGV. V lost 6 bases, J lost 11 bases, and 20 bases stayed unmatched. The chain's CDR3 is CASRGQGVGILSRLQYF. The CDR3 nucleotides read TGTGCCAGCAGAGGACAGGGGGTGGGTATTTTGAGTCGCCTGCAGTATTTT.

The rearrangement uses TRBV5-1 and TRBJ2-5; tentatively, D is TRBD2 (6 bases). Germline lookup yields CDR1 SGHRS and CDR2 YFSETQ. V lost 7 bases and J 2 bases, leaving 18 bases between the germline ends. The CDR3 contains 15 residues. In DNA, the CDR3 is TGCGCCAGCCACGCACAACAGAGCGGGCAAGAGACCCAGTACTTC. Protein sequence: CASHAQQSGQETQYF.

The V and J genes are TRBV11-2 and TRBJ2-1; 8 nucleotides agree with TRBD1. Germline CDR1 reads SGHAT; CDR2 reads FQNNGV. The J segment lost 3 bases and the V segment lost 5 bases, leaving 15 bases of the junction unmatched. This CDR3 comprises 18 residues. This chain's CDR3 is CASSLDPGGRSLYNEQFF. CDR3 nucleotides: TGTGCCAGCAGCCTTGATCCAGGGGGCCGTTCCCTCTACAATGAGCAGTTCTTC. The full variable domain, rest sourced from reference TRBV11-2 and TRBJ2-1, is EAGVAQSPRYKIIEKRQSVAFWCNPISGHATLYWYQQILGQGPKLLIQFQNNGVVDDSQLPKDRFSAERLKGVDSTLKIQPAKLEDSAVYLCASSLDPGGRSLYNEQFFGPGTRLTVL.

CDR3 region: CASSLAAGAVGQPQHF. CDR3 coding DNA: TGTGCCAGCAGTTTGGCCGCGGGGGCGGTGGGGCAGCCCCAGCATTTT. The V call is TRBV27, the J call TRBJ1-5; weak D call: TRBD1 (6 bases). Trimming stripped 3 bases from V and 7 bases from J, with 19 bases between. This CDR3 region has 16 residues. The germline CDR1 and CDR2 sequences are MNHEY and SMNVEV (reference sequence).

The chain combines TRBV6-2 or TRBV6-3 with TRBJ1-2; D is possibly TRBD1 (5 bases). The germline V and J ends were trimmed by 2 bases and 0 bases, with 10 bases remaining between them. The CDR3 contains 15 residues. The germline CDR1 and CDR2 sequences are MNHEY and SVGEGT. The CDR3 sequence is CASSYGGAANYGYTF. CDR3 sequence (DNA): TGTGCCAGCAGTTACGGAGGGGCGGCTAACTATGGCTACACCTTC.

This clone is a singleton in its sample. The rearrangement uses TRBV6-5 and TRBJ2-5, with D perhaps TRBD1 (6 bases). V lost 10 bases, J lost 7 bases, and 16 bases lay in between. The CDR3 is 12 amino acids. Germline V lookup: CDR1 MNHEY, CDR2 SVGAGI. The CDR3 is CATNRDPGTQYF. DNA for the CDR3: TGTGCCACAAACAGGGATCCAGGGACCCAGTACTTC.

This clone was observed many times. This chain uses TRBV2 with TRBJ2-7; 8 positions match TRBD1. Germline CDR1 reads SNHLY; CDR2 reads FYNNEI. Trimming at V came to 7 bases and at J to 2 bases, leaving 4 bases not matched to a gene. The CDR3 has 13 residues. CDR3 residues: CASKVDRAYEQYF. CDR3 DNA sequence: TGTGCCAGCAAGGTGGACAGGGCCTACGAGCAGTACTTC.

The rearrangement joins TRBV24-1 to TRBJ2-1; the match to TRBD2 covers 9 bases. This CDR3 is 13 amino acids long. The V and J ends lost 9 bases and 3 bases, in that order; junction bases with no gene match: 2. Germline CDR1 and CDR2: KGHDR and SFDVKD. Written as DNA, the CDR3 is TGTGCCACCGGGACTAGCAACTACAATGAGCAGTTCTTC. Encoded protein: CATGTSNYNEQFF.

The V and J genes are TRBV18 and TRBJ2-2, with D possibly matching TRBD2 (6 bases). Per germline, CDR1 KGHSH and CDR2 LQKENI. The germline V and J ends were trimmed by 2 bases and 0 bases, with 7 bases remaining between them. The CDR3 totals 15 residues. CDR3: CASSPGGANTGELFF. The DNA for the CDR3 is TGTGCCAGCTCACCAGGCGGGGCGAACACCGGGGAGCTGTTTTTT.

The chain combines TRBV3-1 (or the pseudogene TRBV3-2) with TRBJ1-2; D is unclear. Trimming removed 1 base from V and 4 bases from J, with 7 bases in between. This CDR3 has 13 residues. From germline, CDR1 is LGHDT and CDR2 YNNKEL (reference sequence). CDR3 sequence reads: CASSQGGLYGYTF. Written as DNA, the CDR3 is TGTGCCAGCAGCCAAGGTGGCCTCTATGGCTACACCTTC.

The rearrangement links TRBV5-4 to TRBJ1-1, with a possible D match to TRBD1 (6 bases). Trimming cost V 2 bases and J 5 bases, with 10 bases left between them. Per germline, CDR1 SGHNT and CDR2 YYREEE (reference sequence). The CDR3 runs 13 residues. The CDR3 protein is CASSFKGVTEAFF. CDR3 nucleotides: TGTGCCAGCAGCTTTAAGGGGGTGACTGAAGCTTTCTTT.